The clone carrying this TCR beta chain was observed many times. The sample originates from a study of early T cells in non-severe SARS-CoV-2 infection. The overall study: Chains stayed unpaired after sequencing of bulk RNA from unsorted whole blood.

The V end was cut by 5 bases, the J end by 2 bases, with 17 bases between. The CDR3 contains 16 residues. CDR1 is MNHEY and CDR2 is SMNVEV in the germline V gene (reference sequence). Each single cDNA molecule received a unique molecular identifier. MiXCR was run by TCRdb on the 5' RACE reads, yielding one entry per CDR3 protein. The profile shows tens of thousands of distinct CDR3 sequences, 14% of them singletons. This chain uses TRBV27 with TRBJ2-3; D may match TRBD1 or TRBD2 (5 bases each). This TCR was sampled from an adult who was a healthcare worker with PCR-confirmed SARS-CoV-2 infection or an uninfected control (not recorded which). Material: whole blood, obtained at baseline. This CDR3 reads CASSPRQSGHTDTQYF. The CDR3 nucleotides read TGTGCCAGCAGTCCCCGCCAGAGCGGACACACAGATACGCAGTATTTT.